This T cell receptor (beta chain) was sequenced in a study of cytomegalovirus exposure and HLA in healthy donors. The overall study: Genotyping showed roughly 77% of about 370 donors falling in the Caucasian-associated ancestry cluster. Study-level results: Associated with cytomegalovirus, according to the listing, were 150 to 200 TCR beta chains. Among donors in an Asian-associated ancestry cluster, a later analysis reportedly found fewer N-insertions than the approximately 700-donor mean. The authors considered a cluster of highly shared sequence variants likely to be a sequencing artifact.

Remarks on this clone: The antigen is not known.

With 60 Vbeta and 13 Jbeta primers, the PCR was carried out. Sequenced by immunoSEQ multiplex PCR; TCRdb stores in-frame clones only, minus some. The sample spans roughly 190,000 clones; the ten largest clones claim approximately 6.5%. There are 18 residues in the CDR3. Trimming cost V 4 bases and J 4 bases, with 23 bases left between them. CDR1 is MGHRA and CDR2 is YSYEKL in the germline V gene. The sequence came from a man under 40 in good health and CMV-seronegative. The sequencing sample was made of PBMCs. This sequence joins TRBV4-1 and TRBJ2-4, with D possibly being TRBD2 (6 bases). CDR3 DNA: TGCGCCAGCAGCCGCGATATTGGAGGGCTGGTAGTTAAAAACATTCAGTACTTC. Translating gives CASSRDIGGLVVKNIQYF.